A single sample is the source of the 10 T cell receptor beta chains below, sequenced in a study of blood T cells in healthy people across ages. Together with a sample-barcoded 5' primer, a J-beta primer mix was included in a second PCR lasting 7 to 11 cycles. TCRdb analysed the 5' RACE reads with MiXCR anew, one entry per CDR3 protein. The sample lists more than 1,400,000 distinct CDR3 sequences; approximately 40% were seen once. The material sequenced was blood. Receptors originate from a woman aged 18-29 years in good health.

In its sample, this clonotype was seen many times. The chain couples TRBV6-1 to TRBJ1-2; 7 bases fit TRBD1. The CDR3 sequence is 15 residues long. Germline values: CDR1 MNHNS, CDR2 SASEGT. Germline trimming cut 0 bases from V and 2 bases from J; bases unmatched to any gene: 3. The CDR3 coding sequence is TGTGCCAGCAGTGAAGCGGCGGGACAGAACTATGGCTACACCTTC. Translating it yields CASSEAAGQNYGYTF.

Only a few counts were recorded for this clonotype. The genes are TRBV7-2 and TRBJ2-1; 11 bases are shared with TRBD2. Unmatched junction bases numbered 10, after V lost 8 bases and J lost 7 bases. Germline values: CDR1 SGHTA, CDR2 FQGNSA. The CDR3 loop spans 15 amino acids. CDR3 in DNA: TGTGCCAGCCGGATTAGCGGGGGGGCGCAGAATGAGCAGTTCTTC. It encodes CASRISGGAQNEQFF.

V gene TRBV4-1 combines with J gene TRBJ1-2; D is ambiguous. CDR3 length: 15 residues. V dropped 3 bases and J dropped 2 bases, with 13 bases sitting between them. Germline CDR1 MGHRA, CDR2 YSYEKL. CDR3 nucleotide sequence: TGCGCCAGCAGCCATCCCGCTGCGGGGAACTATGGCTACACCTTC. It yields the protein CASSHPAAGNYGYTF.

This chain uses TRBV4-2 with TRBJ2-1; 15 bases align to TRBD2. Germline V gene lookup returns CDR1 LGHNA and CDR2 YNFKEQ. The junction had 8 bases not matched to a gene; V was cut back by 3 bases and J by 8 bases. CDR3 length equals 17 residues. CDR3 nucleotide sequence: TGTGCCAGCAGCCAGCCCGGACTAGCGGGGGGGCCTGATGAGCAGTTCTTC. Its translation is CASSQPGLAGGPDEQFF.

The chain recombines TRBV29-1 with TRBJ2-1; D unresolved. Germline CDR1 reads SQVTM; CDR2 reads ANQGSEA. The V gene lost 4 bases and the J gene lost 8 bases, with 21 bases spanning the gap. The CDR3 spans 15 residues. CDR3 sequence: CSVAPDPLTGDEQFF. The CDR3 region has the DNA TGCAGCGTTGCCCCGGACCCTCTGACGGGTGATGAGCAGTTCTTC.

This clonotype showed up just a few times. This chain links TRBV29-1 with TRBJ2-1; D is perhaps TRBD1 (6 bases). The germline CDR1 and CDR2 sequences are SQVTM and ANQGSEA. V lost 3 bases and J lost 5, with 20 bases in between. There are 16 residues in the CDR3. The chain's CDR3 is CSVDGHRAIVDNEQFF. The DNA of the CDR3 is TGCAGCGTTGATGGGCACAGGGCGATTGTGGACAATGAGCAGTTCTTC.

The rearrangement uses TRBV29-1 and TRBJ2-5; D is uncertain. CDR3 length: 12 residues. The V end was cut by 5 bases, the J end by 4 bases, with 11 bases between. CDR1 is SQVTM and CDR2 is ANQGSEA in the germline V gene. The CDR3 sequence: CSVYRAPETQYF. The CDR3 nucleotides are TGCAGCGTTTACCGGGCCCCAGAGACCCAGTACTTC. Full variable domain (rest looked up from reference TRBV29-1 and TRBJ2-5): SAVISQKPSRDICQRGTSLTIQCQVDSQVTMMFWYRQQPGQSLTLIATANQGSEATYESGFVIDKFPISRPNLTFSTLTVSNMSPEDSSIYLCSVYRAPETQYFGPGTRLLVL.

This clonotype was counted only a few times. One end of the junction varies from germline; a read error may be responsible. This chain connects TRBV7-3 to TRBJ2-2, with D perhaps TRBD1 (6 bases). Germline values: CDR1 SGHTA, CDR2 FQGTGA. CDR3 length: 15 residues. CDR3 sequence (DNA): TGTGCCAGCAGCTTAAGCGGACAGAACACCAGGGAGCTGTTTTTT. This sequence encodes CASSLSGQNTRELFF.

This clonotype was detected a few times. The genes are TRBV20-1 and TRBJ1-2; a weak D match, TRBD1 (5 bases). Germline V lookup: CDR1 DFQATT, CDR2 SNEGSKA (reference sequence). The CDR3 covers 13 residues. V lost 0 bases, J lost 6 bases, and 11 bases lay in between. Here the CDR3 reads CSARDRGNNGYTF. Here the CDR3 DNA reads TGCAGTGCTAGAGATCGGGGCAATAATGGCTACACCTTC.

This clonotype was counted between two and nine times. This sequence joins TRBV18 and TRBJ2-5; D gene uncertain. This CDR3 region has 14 residues. Germline V gives CDR1 KGHSH, CDR2 LQKENI. With 1 base removed from V and 1 base from J, the gap between germline ends came to 7 bases. The CDR3 coding sequence is TGTGCCAGCTCACCACTTCCTACCCAAGAGACCCAGTACTTC. Translated, it gives CASSPLPTQETQYF. Full variable domain (outside the CDR3, taken from reference TRBV18 and TRBJ2-5): NAGVMQNPRHLVRRRGQEARLRCSPMKGHSHVYWYRQLPEEGLKFMVYLQKENIIDESGMPKERFSAEFPKEGPSILRIQQVVRGDSAAYFCASSPLPTQETQYFGPGTRLLVL.